One sample yielded the 12 T cell receptor beta chains listed below, sequenced in a study of T-cell memory formation after mild COVID-19. TCRdb itself ran the 5' RACE reads through MiXCR, one entry per CDR3 protein. This table has 140,000 or so distinct CDR3 sequences, under 7% appearing once. The sequencing sample was made of PBMCs or a T cell subset sorted from them (not recorded which). The source of these receptors is an adult woman who had mild COVID-19 (a few samples of this study predate the infection). Cell type and time point are not known.

There are many counts of this clonotype. The rearrangement links TRBV7-9 to TRBJ2-1; tentative D call: TRBD2 (5 bases). Trimming removed 2 bases from V and 7 bases from J, with 15 bases in between. This CDR3 comprises 15 residues. CDR1 SEHNR and CDR2 FQNEAQ come from the germline V gene (reference sequence). The CDR3 DNA reads TGTGCCAGCAGCTTACTGAGGGTGCTAGAGAATGAGCAGTTCTTC. The encoded protein is CASSLLRVLENEQFF.

Turning to this clonotype: The germline gene is not matched at one end of the junction; a read error may be the cause. This sequence joins TRBV7-2 and TRBJ2-2; 10 nucleotides match TRBD2. There are 16 residues in the CDR3. Germline V lookup: CDR1 SGHTA, CDR2 FQGNSA. The CDR3 loop reads CASSFTSGMNTGELVF. CDR3 sequence (DNA): TGTGCCAGCAGCTTTACTAGCGGGATGAACACCGGGGAGCTGGTTTTT. The full variable domain, its missing parts supplied by reference TRBV7-2 and TRBJ2-2, is GAGVSQSPSNKVTEKGKDVELRCDPISGHTALYWYRQSLGQGLEFLIYFQGNSAPDKSGLPSDRFSAERTGGSVSTLTIQRTQQEDSAVYLCASSFTSGMNTGELVFGEGSRLTVL.

There are many counts of this clonotype. The chain uses TRBV20-1 and TRBJ2-6; D remains unclear. Germline lookup yields CDR1 DFQATT and CDR2 SNEGSKA (reference sequence). The CDR3 consists of 13 residues. V was clipped by 2 bases and J by 0 bases, with 2 bases between them. The CDR3 here is CSARFSGANVLTF. DNA of the CDR3: TGCAGTGCTAGATTCTCTGGGGCCAACGTCCTGACTTTC.

The gene calls are TRBV7-9 and TRBJ2-3; D is ambiguous. The CDR3 is made up of 15 amino acids. V was pared by 5 bases and J by 1 base, with 13 bases between. Germline V gene lookup returns CDR1 SEHNR and CDR2 FQNEAQ (reference sequence). CDR3 amino acids: CASSRSAIGTDTQYF. In DNA form, the CDR3 reads TGTGCCAGCAGCCGGTCGGCGATAGGCACAGATACGCAGTATTTT.

This clonotype was seen at least ten times. The chain joins TRBV27 to TRBJ2-6; D uncertain. This CDR3 comprises 15 residues. Between the trimmed V and J ends, which lost 6 bases and 1 base, there was a span of 10 bases. The V gene's germline CDR1 is MNHEY and CDR2 SMNVEV (reference sequence). CDR3 residues: CASRSWASGANVLTF. As DNA, the CDR3 is TGTGCCAGCAGAAGCTGGGCGTCTGGGGCCAACGTCCTGACTTTC.

The rearrangement links TRBV19 to TRBJ1-3; D remains unclear. The CDR3 has 16 residues. V was pared by 4 bases and J by 0 bases, with 13 bases between. Germline assignment: CDR1 LNHDA and CDR2 SQIVND (reference sequence). This CDR3 is CASSNAGDSSGNTIYF. In DNA form, the CDR3 reads TGTGCCAGTAGTAACGCTGGGGATTCCTCTGGAAACACCATATATTTT.

The chain has TRBV25-1 and TRBJ2-7; no clear D gene. The CDR3 consists of 11 residues. V gave up 4 bases and J gave up 7 bases, with 8 bases separating them. Germline V gene lookup returns CDR1 MGHDK and CDR2 SYGVNS. The CDR3 DNA reads TGTGCCAGCAGTGCCTACAGAGAGCAGTACTTC. Amino acids: CASSAYREQYF.

This clonotype was observed at least ten times. V is TRBV7-2 and J is TRBJ1-2; D gene unclear. V was cut by 1 base and J by 8 bases, with 11 bases left in between. This CDR3 comprises 13 residues. Per germline, CDR1 SGHTA and CDR2 FQGNSA. CDR3 in DNA: TGTGCCAGCAGCTTAGTTTCAATGAAGGGCTACACCTTC. It is translated as CASSLVSMKGYTF.

This clonotype showed up many times. The chain combines TRBV7-3 with TRBJ2-3; TRBD2 matches at 12 bases. Germline CDR1 and CDR2: SGHTA and FQGTGA. V dropped 4 bases and J dropped 4; count of bases not matched to a gene: 6. CDR3 length equals 16 residues. The CDR3 DNA reads TGTGCCAGCAGCTACTCTAGCGGGGGGGCGGCAGATACGCAGTATTTT. It specifies CASSYSSGGAADTQYF.

This clonotype was found a few times. This sequence joins TRBV7-2 and TRBJ2-4; D is perhaps TRBD2 (5 bases). CDR3 length equals 16 residues. Germline loops: CDR1 SGHTA, CDR2 FQGNSA. Trimming left V 5 bases short and J 9 bases short, with 23 bases between. The CDR3, as DNA: TGTGCCAGCAGCACCAATGCGGTTACGTCGAGCGGCATTCAGTACTTC. Translated, it gives CASSTNAVTSSGIQYF.

The sample holds many counts of this clonotype. This chain uses TRBV4-3 with TRBJ2-1; 7 bases fit TRBD1. Trimming took 1 base from V and 3 from J; bases not matched to a gene: 3. This CDR3 contains 15 residues. The germline CDR1 and CDR2 sequences are LGHNA and YSLEER. The CDR3 reads CASSQVGQSYNEQFF. CDR3 coding DNA: TGCGCCAGCAGCCAAGTGGGACAGAGCTACAATGAGCAGTTCTTC.

The chain uses TRBV7-2 and TRBJ2-2; D not resolved. Germline V gives CDR1 SGHTA, CDR2 FQGNSA. V was cut by 5 bases and J by 4 bases, with 14 bases left in between. The CDR3 spans 15 residues. Here the CDR3 reads CASSPAITPTGELFF. The CDR3 nucleotides read TGTGCCAGCAGCCCAGCTATAACCCCCACCGGGGAGCTGTTTTTT.